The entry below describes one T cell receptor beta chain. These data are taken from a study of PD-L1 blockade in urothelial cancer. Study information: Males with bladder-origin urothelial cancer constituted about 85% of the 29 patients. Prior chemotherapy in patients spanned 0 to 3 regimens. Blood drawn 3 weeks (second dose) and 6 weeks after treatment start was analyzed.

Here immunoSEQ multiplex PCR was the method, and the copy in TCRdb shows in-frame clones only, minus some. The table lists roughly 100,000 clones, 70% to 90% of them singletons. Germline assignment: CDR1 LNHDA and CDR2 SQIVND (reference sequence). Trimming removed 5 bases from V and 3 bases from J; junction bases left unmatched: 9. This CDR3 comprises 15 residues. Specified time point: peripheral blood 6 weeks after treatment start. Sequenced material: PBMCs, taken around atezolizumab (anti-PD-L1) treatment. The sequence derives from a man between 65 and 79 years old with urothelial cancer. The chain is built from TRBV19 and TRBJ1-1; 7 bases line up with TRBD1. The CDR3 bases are TGTGCCAGTAGTCTTGGACAGGAGGTGGACACTGAAGCTTTCTTT. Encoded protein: CASSLGQEVDTEAFF.